This T cell receptor (beta chain) was found in a study of regulatory T cells in long-lasting Graves disease. The study's findings and limits: More public clonotypes were shared by persistent patients (about 3,000) than by new patients (fewer than 1,000).

This clonotype has just a few counts. Antigen: not known. CDR3-region Arm-PCR and iRepertoire HTBI primers produced the TCR beta libraries. TCRdb used MiXCR to reprocess the multiplex PCR reads, holding one entry per CDR3 protein. The sample carries about 530,000 distinct CDR3 sequences, around 15% recorded once. Time point defined: newly diagnosed GD, antithyroid drugs for less than 3 months. There was RNA extracted from PBMCs, and the TCR library was made from it. The V gene's germline CDR1 is SNHLY and CDR2 FYNNEI. The CDR3 is 15 amino acids. V lost 7 bases and J 0 bases, leaving 13 bases between the germline ends. This sample was also put to use in a study of T cells in Graves' hyperthyroidism and ophthalmopathy.

The gene calls are TRBV2 and TRBJ1-3, with unresolved D. The sequences come from peripheral blood mononuclear cells (PBMCs), collected at new diagnosis, from a patient treated with antithyroid drugs. This TCR came from a woman aged 35 to 59 with Graves disease. This chain's CDR3 is CASKYGESSGNTIYF. The CDR3 bases are TGTGCCAGCAAGTACGGGGAGAGCTCTGGAAACACCATATATTTT.